The subject of this entry is one T cell receptor beta chain. Its matching antigen is unknown. The ends lost 4 bases at V and 5 bases at J; junction bases unmatched: 11. Per the germline V gene, CDR1 is SGHRS and CDR2 is YFSETQ. CDR3 length: 15 amino acids. This sample was taken from a study of cytomegalovirus exposure and HLA in healthy donors. General study points: It was confirmed in vitro that a few of the CMV-associated chains were specific for CMV antigens. TCR beta chains numbering some 150 were designated cytomegalovirus-associated.

Primers for the PCR totalled 60 Vbeta and 13 Jbeta. Repertoires were generated with immunoSEQ multiplex PCR, while TCRdb's copy carries only in-frame clones and drops some. The data contain around 200,000 clones, about three quarters of them singletons. The receptor comes from a male donor in good health and CMV-seronegative. Sequenced input: PBMCs. J is TRBJ2-7 and V is TRBV5-1; 8 nucleotides align to TRBD1. The CDR3 DNA is TGCGCCAGCAGCGTGTCCGGGACAGGTTTAAACGAGCAGTACTTC. Translating it yields CASSVSGTGLNEQYF. The variable domain in full, with the rest retrieved from reference TRBV5-1 and TRBJ2-7, is KAGVTQTPRYLIKTRGQQVTLSCSPISGHRSVSWYQQTPGQGLQFLFEYFSETQRNKGNFPGRFSGRQFSNSRSEMNVSTLELGDSALYLCASSVSGTGLNEQYFGPGTRLTVT.